The T cell receptor (beta chain) under discussion was sequenced for a study of cytomegalovirus exposure and HLA in healthy donors. Germline loops: CDR1 SGHTA, CDR2 FQGNSA. This CDR3 has 13 residues. Deletions cut 3 bases from V and 7 bases from J, with 12 bases between. The PCR was carried out with 60 Vbeta primers and 13 Jbeta primers. The table came from immunoSEQ multiplex PCR; TCRdb's copy has only in-frame clones and leaves some out. The repertoire consists of about 120,000 clones, with roughly 80% occurring once and the leading ten covering 2.7%. Sequencing input: PBMCs. The clonotype comes from a woman between 40 and 50 years old in good health and CMV-seropositive. The genes are TRBV7-2 and TRBJ1-1; possibly TRBD1 for D (5 bases). CDR3 DNA: TGTGCCAGCAGCTTCACACAGGCTGGTGAAGCTTTCTTT. Translation: CASSFTQAGEAFF. The complete variable domain, with remaining parts taken from reference TRBV7-2 and TRBJ1-1, reads GAGVSQSPSNKVTEKGKDVELRCDPISGHTALYWYRQSLGQGLEFLIYFQGNSAPDKSGLPSDRFSAERTGGSVSTLTIQRTQQEDSAVYLCASSFTQAGEAFFGQGTRLTVV.